The 8 T cell receptor beta chains listed next were all sequenced from one sample in a study of T-cell reconstitution after alpha-beta-depleted transplantation in children. Preparation of the TCRbeta library involved a method that used unique molecular identifiers. TCRdb reanalysed the PCR reads using MiXCR and keeps one entry per CDR3 protein. The profile shows roughly 590,000 distinct CDR3 sequences, around a sixth of them singletons. The sample in question was PBMCs from the stem cell graft donor, obtained from the stem cell graft. The receptors shown here come from a human donor who donated a stem cell graft to a child with acute myeloid leukemia.

This clonotype was found a few times. CDR3 DNA sequence: TGCAGTGCCGCCCAGGGGTCCCAGCATTTT. It codes for CSAAQGSQHF. The chain couples TRBV20-1 to TRBJ1-5, with a weak D call TRBD1 (6 bases). Per germline, CDR1 DFQATT and CDR2 SNEGSKA (reference sequence). Trimming removed 6 bases at V and 11 bases at J, with 11 bases between. The CDR3 runs 10 residues.

Only a few counts were recorded for this clonotype. The rearrangement uses TRBV7-9 and TRBJ1-1, with D unclear. The CDR3 is made up of 13 amino acids. Germline V gene lookup returns CDR1 SEHNR and CDR2 FQNEAQ (reference sequence). V was cut by 3 bases and J by 1 base, with 6 bases left in between. In DNA, the CDR3 is TGTGCCAGCAGCTTTGTCACGAACACTGAAGCTTTCTTT. Its protein is CASSFVTNTEAFF.

Remarks on this clonotype: Possible read error: a much larger clone is one base away. The rearrangement links TRBV20-1 to TRBJ1-2; D unresolved. V was clipped by 0 bases and J by 0 bases, with 17 bases between them. The CDR3 sequence is 17 residues long. Germline CDR1 DFQATT, CDR2 SNEGSKA (reference sequence). In DNA form, the CDR3 reads TGCAGTGCTAGAGATAAAACCAGACCAGAGACTAACTATGGCTACACCTTC. This gives the protein CSARDKTRPETNYGYTF.

Only a few counts were recorded for this clonotype. The chain employs TRBV28 and TRBJ2-4; D ambiguous. Germline V gene sequence: CDR1 MDHEN, CDR2 SYDVKM. The CDR3 covers 13 residues. Trimming stripped 8 bases from V and 5 bases from J, with 13 bases between. The CDR3 reads CASGSGQQNIQYF. CDR3 in DNA: TGTGCCAGCGGGTCCGGGCAACAAAACATTCAGTACTTC. Full variable domain (outside the CDR3, taken from reference TRBV28 and TRBJ2-4): DVKVTQSSRYLVKRTGEKVFLECVQDMDHENMFWYRQDPGLGLRLIYFSYDVKMKEKGDIPEGYSVSREKKERFSLILESASTNQTSMYLCASGSGQQNIQYFGAGTRLSVL.

This clonotype has ten or more counts. Compared with germline, one end of the junction differs, possibly owing to a read error. The chain joins TRBV20-1 to TRBJ1-1; D might be TRBD1 (6 bases). The germline V gene has CDR1 DFQATT and CDR2 SNEGSKA (reference sequence). CDR3 size: 9 residues. The CDR3 DNA reads as TGCAGTGCTGGACGACCGGGACAATTT. Protein: CSAGRPGQF.

This clonotype was recorded many times. CDR3 in amino acids: CASSLGGSREQYF. The CDR3 DNA sequence: TGTGCCAGCAGCTTGGGGGGGTCTCGTGAGCAGTACTTC. The chain combines TRBV7-3 with TRBJ2-7, with TRBD2 identical over 7 bases. Germline CDR1 and CDR2: SGHTA and FQGTGA. The V segment lost 3 bases and the J segment 7 bases; nucleotides outside the gene matches: 6. The CDR3 consists of 13 residues.

This rearrangement joins TRBV13 to TRBJ2-7, with D uncertain. The CDR3 extends over 14 amino acids. CDR1 PRHDT and CDR2 FYEKMQ come from the germline V gene (reference sequence). Trimming stripped 5 bases from V and 2 bases from J, with 13 bases between. In nucleotides, the CDR3 is TGTGCCAGCAGCACCGTACAGAAGCCCTACGAGCAGTACGTC. Translation: CASSTVQKPYEQYV.

V usage is TRBV7-9 and J usage is TRBJ2-5; 7 bases fit TRBD1. The CDR3 covers 16 residues. The germline CDR1 and CDR2 sequences are SEHNR and FQNEAQ (reference sequence). J was trimmed by 9 bases and V by 7 bases; bases with no gene match: 20. The CDR3 DNA follows: TGTGCCAGCACGTCACGAGACAGGGTAGAGATCTCTGCCCAGTACTTC. Encoded protein: CASTSRDRVEISAQYF.